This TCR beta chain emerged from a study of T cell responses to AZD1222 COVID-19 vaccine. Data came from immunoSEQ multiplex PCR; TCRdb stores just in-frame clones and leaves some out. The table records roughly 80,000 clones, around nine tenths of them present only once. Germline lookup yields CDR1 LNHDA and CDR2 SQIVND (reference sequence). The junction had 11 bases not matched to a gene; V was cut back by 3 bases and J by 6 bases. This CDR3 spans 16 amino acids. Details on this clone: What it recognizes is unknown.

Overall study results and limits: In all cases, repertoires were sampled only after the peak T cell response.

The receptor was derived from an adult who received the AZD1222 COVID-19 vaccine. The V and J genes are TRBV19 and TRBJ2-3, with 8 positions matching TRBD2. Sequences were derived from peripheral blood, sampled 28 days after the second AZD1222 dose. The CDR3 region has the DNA TGTGCCAGTAGTATTGGGGTAAGCGGGGGAATCGATACGCAGTATTTT. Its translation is CASSIGVSGGIDTQYF.